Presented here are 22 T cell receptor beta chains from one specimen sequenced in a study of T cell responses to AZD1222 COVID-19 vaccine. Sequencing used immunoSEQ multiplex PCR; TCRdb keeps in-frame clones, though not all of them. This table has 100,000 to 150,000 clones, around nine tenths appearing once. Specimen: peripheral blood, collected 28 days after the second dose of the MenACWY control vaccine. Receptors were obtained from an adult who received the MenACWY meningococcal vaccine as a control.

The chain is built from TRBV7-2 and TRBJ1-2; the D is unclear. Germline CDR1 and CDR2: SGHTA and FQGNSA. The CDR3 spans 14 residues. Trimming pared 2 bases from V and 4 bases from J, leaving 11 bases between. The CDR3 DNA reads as TGTGCCAGCAGCTTAATGGGAGTTTCCTATGGCTACACCTTC. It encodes CASSLMGVSYGYTF.

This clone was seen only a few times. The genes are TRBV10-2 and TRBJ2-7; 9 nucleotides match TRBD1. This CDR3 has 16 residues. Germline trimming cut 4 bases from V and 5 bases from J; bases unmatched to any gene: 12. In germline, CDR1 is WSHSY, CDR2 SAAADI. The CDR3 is CASSAGVGTGSHEQYF. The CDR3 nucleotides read TGCGCCAGCAGTGCCGGGGTAGGGACAGGGTCCCACGAGCAGTACTTC.

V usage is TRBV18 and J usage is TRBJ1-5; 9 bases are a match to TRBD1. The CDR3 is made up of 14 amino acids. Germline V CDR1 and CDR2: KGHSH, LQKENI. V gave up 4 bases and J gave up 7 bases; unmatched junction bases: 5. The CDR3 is CASSRDREYQPQHF. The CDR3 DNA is TGTGCCAGCTCACGGGACAGGGAGTACCAGCCCCAGCATTTT.

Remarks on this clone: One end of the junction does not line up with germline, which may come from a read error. The CDR3 DNA sequence: TGTGCCAGCAGTTTATGGTTCGACTTC. Its translation is CASSLWFDF. The V and J genes are TRBV12-3 or TRBV12-4 and TRBJ2-7; D gene uncertain. CDR3 length: 9 amino acids.

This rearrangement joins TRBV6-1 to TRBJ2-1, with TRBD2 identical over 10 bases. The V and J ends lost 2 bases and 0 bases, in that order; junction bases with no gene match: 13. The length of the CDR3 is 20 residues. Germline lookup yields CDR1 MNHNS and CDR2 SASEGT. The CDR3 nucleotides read TGTGCCAGCAGTGAAAAGGGACCGGGACTAGCGAAAAGCTCCTACAATGAGCAGTTCTTC. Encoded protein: CASSEKGPGLAKSSYNEQFF.

For the CDR3, the DNA is TGTGCCAGCAGTGGGGAAACCCCAGGGAACTATGGCTACACCTTC. This translates into CASSGETPGNYGYTF. The V call is TRBV28, the J call TRBJ1-2, with D possibly matching TRBD1 (5 bases). CDR1 and CDR2 from the germline V gene are MDHEN and SYDVKM. The CDR3 is made up of 15 amino acids. The V end was cut by 5 bases, the J end by 2 bases, with 15 bases between.

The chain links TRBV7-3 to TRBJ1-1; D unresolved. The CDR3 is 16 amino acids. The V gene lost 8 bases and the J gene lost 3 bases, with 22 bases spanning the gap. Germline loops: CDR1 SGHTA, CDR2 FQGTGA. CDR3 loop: CASRPNPWWVDTEAFF. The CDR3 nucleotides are TGTGCCAGCCGCCCGAACCCCTGGTGGGTCGACACTGAAGCTTTCTTT. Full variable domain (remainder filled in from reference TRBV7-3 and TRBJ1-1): GAGVSQTPSNKVTEKGKYVELRCDPISGHTALYWYRQSLGQGPEFLIYFQGTGAADDSGLPNDRFFAVRPEGSVSTLKIQRTERGDSAVYLCASRPNPWWVDTEAFFGQGTRLTVV.

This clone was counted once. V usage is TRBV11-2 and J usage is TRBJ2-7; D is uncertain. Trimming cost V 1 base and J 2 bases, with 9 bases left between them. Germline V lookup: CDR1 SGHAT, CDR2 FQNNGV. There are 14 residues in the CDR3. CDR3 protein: CASSLAAGAYEQYV. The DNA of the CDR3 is TGTGCCAGCAGCTTAGCGGCAGGAGCCTACGAGCAGTACGTC.

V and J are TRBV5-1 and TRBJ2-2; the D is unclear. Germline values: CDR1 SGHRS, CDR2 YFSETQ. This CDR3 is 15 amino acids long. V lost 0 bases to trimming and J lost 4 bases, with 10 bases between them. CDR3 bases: TGCGCCAGCAGCTTGGGTAACACGCCCACCGGGGAGCTGTTTTTT. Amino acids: CASSLGNTPTGELFF.

This CDR3 reads CASSRDGNTGELFF. CDR3 in DNA: TGTGCCAGCAGCCGTGACGGTAACACCGGGGAGCTGTTTTTT. The chain links TRBV5-4 to TRBJ2-2; no firm D call. The germline CDR1 and CDR2 sequences are SGHNT and YYREEE (reference sequence). The germline V and J ends were trimmed by 4 bases and 2 bases, with 9 bases remaining between them. The CDR3 covers 14 residues.

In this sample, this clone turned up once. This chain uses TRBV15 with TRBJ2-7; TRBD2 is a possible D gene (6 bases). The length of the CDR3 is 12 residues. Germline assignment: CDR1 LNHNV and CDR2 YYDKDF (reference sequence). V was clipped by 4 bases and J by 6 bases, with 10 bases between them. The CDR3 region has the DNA TGTGCCACCAGCACAGGGAGGTCCGAGCAGTACTTC. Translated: CATSTGRSEQYF.

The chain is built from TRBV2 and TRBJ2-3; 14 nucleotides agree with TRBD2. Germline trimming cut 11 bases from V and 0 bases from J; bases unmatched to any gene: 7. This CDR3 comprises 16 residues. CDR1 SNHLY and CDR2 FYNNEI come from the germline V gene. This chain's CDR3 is CASGTSGGLSTDTQYF. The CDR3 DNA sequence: TGTGCCTCAGGGACTAGCGGGGGACTGAGCACAGATACGCAGTATTTT.

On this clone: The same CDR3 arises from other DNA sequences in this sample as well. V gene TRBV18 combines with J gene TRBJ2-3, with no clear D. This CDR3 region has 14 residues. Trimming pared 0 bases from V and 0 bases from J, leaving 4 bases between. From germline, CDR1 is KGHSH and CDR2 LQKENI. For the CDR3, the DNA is TGTGCCAGCTCACCACCGCCAAGCACAGATACGCAGTATTTT. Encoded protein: CASSPPPSTDTQYF.

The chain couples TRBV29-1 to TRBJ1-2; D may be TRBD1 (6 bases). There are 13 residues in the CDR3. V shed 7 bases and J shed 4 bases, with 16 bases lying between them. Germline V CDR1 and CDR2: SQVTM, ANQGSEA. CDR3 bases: TGCAGCGCACAGTGGGGGGGCGCCTATGGCTACACCTTC. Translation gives CSAQWGGAYGYTF.

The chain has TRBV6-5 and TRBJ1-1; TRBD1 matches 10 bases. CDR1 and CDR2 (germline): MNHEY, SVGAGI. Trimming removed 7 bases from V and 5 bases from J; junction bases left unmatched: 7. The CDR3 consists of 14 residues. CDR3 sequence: CASKRQGAGTEAFF. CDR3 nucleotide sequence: TGTGCCAGCAAAAGACAGGGGGCGGGTACTGAAGCTTTCTTT.

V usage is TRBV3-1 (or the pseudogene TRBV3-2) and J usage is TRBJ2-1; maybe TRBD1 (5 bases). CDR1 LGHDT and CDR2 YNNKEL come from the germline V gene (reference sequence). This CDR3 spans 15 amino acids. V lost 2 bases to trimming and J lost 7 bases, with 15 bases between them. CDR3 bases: TGTGCCAGCAGCCAATTTCAGGGAAGGTGGAATGAGCAGTTCTTC. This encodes CASSQFQGRWNEQFF.

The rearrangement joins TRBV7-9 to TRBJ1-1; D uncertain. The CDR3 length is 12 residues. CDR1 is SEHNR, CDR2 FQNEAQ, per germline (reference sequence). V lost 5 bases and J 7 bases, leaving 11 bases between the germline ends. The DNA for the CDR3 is TGTGCCAGCAGCCCGATACAACGTGAAGCTTTCTTT. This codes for CASSPIQREAFF.

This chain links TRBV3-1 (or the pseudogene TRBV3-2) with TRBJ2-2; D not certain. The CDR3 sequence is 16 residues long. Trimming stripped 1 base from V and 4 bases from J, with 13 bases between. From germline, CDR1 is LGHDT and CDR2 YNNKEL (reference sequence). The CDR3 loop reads CASSQGAYRATGELFF. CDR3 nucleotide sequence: TGTGCCAGCAGCCAAGGGGCATACCGGGCCACCGGGGAGCTGTTTTTT.

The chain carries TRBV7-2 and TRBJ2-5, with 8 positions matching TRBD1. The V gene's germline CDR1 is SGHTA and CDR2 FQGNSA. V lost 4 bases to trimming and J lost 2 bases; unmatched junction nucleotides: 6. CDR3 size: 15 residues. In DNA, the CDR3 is TGTGCCAGCAGCTCAACCGGGACAGGACAAGAGACCCAGTACTTC. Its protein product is CASSSTGTGQETQYF.

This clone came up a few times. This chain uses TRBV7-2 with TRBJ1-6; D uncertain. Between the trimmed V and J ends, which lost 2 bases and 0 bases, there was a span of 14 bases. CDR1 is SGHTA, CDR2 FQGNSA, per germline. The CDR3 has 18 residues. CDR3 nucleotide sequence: TGTGCCAGCAGCTTATCGACGGTGAAAAGCTCCTATAATTCACCCCTCCACTTT. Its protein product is CASSLSTVKSSYNSPLHF.

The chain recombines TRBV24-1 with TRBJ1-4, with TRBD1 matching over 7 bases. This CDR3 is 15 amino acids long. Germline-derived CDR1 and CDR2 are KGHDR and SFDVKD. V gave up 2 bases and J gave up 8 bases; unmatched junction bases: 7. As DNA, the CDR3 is TGTGCCACCAGTGATTCTAGGGGGCGCGACGAAAAACTGTTTTTT. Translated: CATSDSRGRDEKLFF.

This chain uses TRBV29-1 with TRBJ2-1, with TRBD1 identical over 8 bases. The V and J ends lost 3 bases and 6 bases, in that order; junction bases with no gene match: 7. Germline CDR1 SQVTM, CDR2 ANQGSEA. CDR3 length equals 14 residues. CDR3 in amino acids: CSVDRQGASNEQFF. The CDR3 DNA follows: TGCAGCGTTGACCGGCAGGGGGCTAGCAATGAGCAGTTCTTC.